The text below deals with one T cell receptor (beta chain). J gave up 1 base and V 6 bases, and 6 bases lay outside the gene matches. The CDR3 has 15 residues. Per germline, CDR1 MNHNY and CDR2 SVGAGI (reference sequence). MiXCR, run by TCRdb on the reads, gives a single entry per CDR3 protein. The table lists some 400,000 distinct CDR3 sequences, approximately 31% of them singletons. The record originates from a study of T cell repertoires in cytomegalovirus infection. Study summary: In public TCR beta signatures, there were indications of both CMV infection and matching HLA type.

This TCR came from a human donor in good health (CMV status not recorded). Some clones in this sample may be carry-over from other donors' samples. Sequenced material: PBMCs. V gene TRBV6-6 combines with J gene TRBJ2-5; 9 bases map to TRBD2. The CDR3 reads CASSLTSGRQETQYF. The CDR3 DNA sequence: TGTGCCAGCAGCTTGACTAGCGGCCGCCAAGAGACCCAGTACTTC.